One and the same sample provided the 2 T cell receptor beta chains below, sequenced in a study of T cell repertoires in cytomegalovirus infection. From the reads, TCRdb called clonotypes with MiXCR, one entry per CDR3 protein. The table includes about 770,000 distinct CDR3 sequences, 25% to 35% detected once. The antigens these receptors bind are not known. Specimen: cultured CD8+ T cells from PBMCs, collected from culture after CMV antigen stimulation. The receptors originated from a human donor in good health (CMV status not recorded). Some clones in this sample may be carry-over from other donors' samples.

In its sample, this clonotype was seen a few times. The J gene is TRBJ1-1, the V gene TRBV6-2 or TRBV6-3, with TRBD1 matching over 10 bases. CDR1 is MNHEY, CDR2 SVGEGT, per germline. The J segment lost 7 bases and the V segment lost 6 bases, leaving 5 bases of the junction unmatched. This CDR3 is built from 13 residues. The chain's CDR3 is CASRGQGIVEAFF. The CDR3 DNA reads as TGTGCCAGCAGGGGACAGGGGATCGTTGAAGCTTTCTTT.

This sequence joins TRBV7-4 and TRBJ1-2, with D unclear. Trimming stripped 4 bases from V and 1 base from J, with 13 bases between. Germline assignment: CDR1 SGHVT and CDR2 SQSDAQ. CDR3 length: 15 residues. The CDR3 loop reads CASSSGVDYNYGYTF. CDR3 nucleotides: TGTGCCAGCAGCTCCGGTGTAGATTATAACTATGGCTACACCTTC.